This entry is about one T cell receptor (beta chain). This sample stems from a study of blood T cell repertoires in COVID-19. Across the whole study: Sources were T cells, B-cell-depleted T cells, or PBMCs; the material itself was cDNA or gDNA.

This CDR3 has 14 amino acids. CDR1 and CDR2 from the germline V gene are SGHRS and YFSETQ. Trimming took off 7 bases at V and 3 bases at J, with 14 bases between the two ends. What the recovered Cohort 3 donors had was two negative PCRs, clearance, or symptom resolution. Original data processing: Researchers report that nucleated cell counts were estimated from reference gene primer amplification. Method: immunoSEQ multiplex PCR; TCRdb's copy keeps in-frame clones and lacks some. Clone size and V and J calls were adopted from that table, with D and trimming inferred from the DNA. This table has 250,000 to 300,000 clones, about 89% appearing once.

This chain connects TRBV5-1 to TRBJ1-3; perhaps TRBD1 as D (6 bases). This clonotype was sampled from a man aged 40-50 years who had recovered from COVID-19. The sequenced sample was PBMCs or T cells enriched from blood (not recorded which). The CDR3 sequence: CASGAGDYGNTIYF. The CDR3 DNA is TGCGCCAGCGGGGCAGGGGACTATGGAAACACCATATATTTT.